Presented here are 28 T cell receptor beta chains from one specimen sequenced in a study of regulatory T cells in long-lasting Graves disease. CDR3-region Arm-PCR and iRepertoire HTBI primers produced the TCR beta libraries. TCRdb reprocessed the multiplex PCR reads via MiXCR and lists one record per CDR3 protein. The sample includes 350,000 to 450,000 distinct CDR3 sequences, 16% of them seen just once. The time point here: newly diagnosed GD, antithyroid drugs for less than 3 months. PBMCs provided the RNA from which the TCR library was made. These records were also assigned to another study, of T cells in Graves' hyperthyroidism and ophthalmopathy.

The sample here was peripheral blood mononuclear cells (PBMCs), taken at new diagnosis, from a patient treated with antithyroid drugs. Receptors originate from a man aged 40-50 years with Graves disease.

There are many counts of this clonotype. The chain combines TRBV12-3 or TRBV12-4 with TRBJ1-1, with D unresolved. This CDR3 has 15 amino acids. V was shortened by 4 bases and J by 0 bases, with 12 bases between the two germline ends. The CDR3 loop reads CASSYGRALNTEAFF. Here the CDR3 DNA reads TGTGCCAGCAGTTACGGGAGGGCCCTGAACACTGAAGCTTTCTTT.

Ten or more counts support this clonotype. The rearrangement links TRBV12-3 or TRBV12-4 to TRBJ2-5; TRBD1 agrees at 9 bases. J lost 4 bases, V lost 5 bases, and 11 bases had no gene match. The CDR3 is 16 residues long. CDR3 sequence (DNA): TGTGCCAGCAGTCCTAGACGGACAGGGGCGGGAGAGACCCAGTACTTC. Translating it yields CASSPRRTGAGETQYF.

This clonotype has more than one count but fewer than ten. The chain carries TRBV29-1 and TRBJ2-5; perhaps TRBD2 as D (6 bases). The germline V and J ends were trimmed by 4 bases and 2 bases, with 8 bases remaining between them. The CDR3 runs 12 residues. Germline CDR1 SQVTM, CDR2 ANQGSEA. Here the CDR3 reads CSVGDLQETQYF. For the CDR3, the DNA is TGCAGCGTTGGGGACTTACAAGAGACCCAGTACTTC.

This clonotype came up many times. The V and J genes are TRBV12-3 or TRBV12-4 and TRBJ1-5, with unresolved D. This CDR3 comprises 17 residues. V lost 3 bases and J 2 bases, leaving 17 bases between the germline ends. The CDR3 sequence: CASSLDGFPTRNQPQHF. The CDR3 DNA sequence: TGTGCCAGCAGTTTGGATGGGTTTCCCACCCGCAATCAGCCCCAGCATTTT.

This clonotype appeared a few times. The gene calls are TRBV15 and TRBJ2-7; 9 bases align to TRBD2. This CDR3 region has 15 residues. CDR1 LNHNV and CDR2 YYDKDF come from the germline V gene (reference sequence). V shed 4 bases, J shed 7 bases, and the junction held 11 bases outside the gene matches. This chain's CDR3 is CATSNGGGGAWEQYF. In nucleotides, the CDR3 is TGTGCCACCAGCAACGGTGGCGGGGGGGCCTGGGAGCAGTACTTC.

The sample holds many counts of this clonotype. The chain employs TRBV5-1 and TRBJ2-1, with 14 bases that match TRBD2. The junction had 10 bases not matched to a gene; V was cut back by 5 bases and J by 9 bases. The germline CDR1 and CDR2 sequences are SGHRS and YFSETQ. The CDR3 has 16 amino acids. The CDR3 region has the DNA TGCGCCAGCAGGGCCGGGACTAGCGGGGGACGGGGTGAGCAGTTCTTC. Translating gives CASRAGTSGGRGEQFF.

This clonotype was recorded a few times. The genes are TRBV4-2 and TRBJ1-1; D remains unclear. The CDR3 is 14 amino acids. In germline, CDR1 is LGHNA, CDR2 YNFKEQ. V gave up 3 bases and J gave up 8 bases, with 16 bases separating them. For the CDR3, the DNA is TGTGCCAGCAGCCACCCAGACGCACGGAAAGAAGCTTTCTTT. This sequence encodes CASSHPDARKEAFF.

Ten or more counts support this clonotype. This chain uses TRBV6-2 or TRBV6-3 with TRBJ1-4; 7 bases agree with TRBD1. CDR1 MNHEY and CDR2 SVGEGT come from the germline V gene. V lost 2 bases to trimming and J lost 8 bases; unmatched junction nucleotides: 11. The length of the CDR3 is 16 residues. This chain's CDR3 is CASSYDRRGANEKLFF. The DNA of the CDR3 is TGTGCCAGCAGTTACGACCGCAGGGGGGCGAACGAAAAACTGTTTTTT.

This clonotype was counted many times. The chain couples TRBV6-1 to TRBJ1-2; a possible D gene is TRBD1 (5 bases). The CDR3 contains 16 residues. Trimming stripped 6 bases from V and 8 bases from J, with 25 bases between. CDR1 MNHNS and CDR2 SASEGT come from the germline V gene. The CDR3 DNA follows: TGTGCCAGCAGGTCTAAGGGGCATGGGTTTTCCGGAGGCTACACCTTC. It translates to CASRSKGHGFSGGYTF.

This clonotype has at least ten counts. V is TRBV28 and J is TRBJ2-7, with TRBD2 matching 9 bases. The CDR3 is 17 residues long. CDR1 is MDHEN and CDR2 is SYDVKM in the germline V gene. V dropped 5 bases and J dropped 1; count of bases not matched to a gene: 12. The CDR3 spells CASSTTLGRGGSYEQYF. CDR3 nucleotide sequence: TGTGCCAGCAGTACAACGCTAGGGCGGGGGGGATCCTACGAGCAGTACTTC. The full variable domain, in which reference TRBV28 and TRBJ2-7 provide the parts outside the CDR3, is DVKVTQSSRYLVKRTGEKVFLECVQDMDHENMFWYRQDPGLGLRLIYFSYDVKMKEKGDIPEGYSVSREKKERFSLILESASTNQTSMYLCASSTTLGRGGSYEQYFGPGTRLTVT.

This clonotype was counted at least ten times. The V call is TRBV29-1, the J call TRBJ2-5, with a weak D call TRBD2 (6 bases). Germline V gene lookup returns CDR1 SQVTM and CDR2 ANQGSEA. The CDR3 is 12 amino acids. V shed 6 bases and J shed 5 bases, with 13 bases lying between them. CDR3 protein: CSVVRGQETQYF. The CDR3 DNA is TGCAGCGTCGTGCGGGGCCAGGAGACCCAGTACTTC.

This clonotype was found a few times. V gene TRBV6-1 combines with J gene TRBJ2-7, with D unresolved. Trimming removed 7 bases from V and 6 bases from J, with 13 bases in between. This CDR3 contains 12 residues. Per the germline V gene, CDR1 is MNHNS and CDR2 is SASEGT. The CDR3 loop reads CASTRFEVEQYF. The CDR3 DNA reads as TGTGCCAGCACTCGGTTTGAAGTCGAGCAGTACTTC.

The chain uses TRBV6-4 and TRBJ1-6; D might be TRBD1 (5 bases). Trimming cost V 6 bases and J 10 bases, with 13 bases left between them. This CDR3 contains 13 residues. Germline values: CDR1 MRHNA, CDR2 SNTAGT. In nucleotides, the CDR3 is TGTGCCAGCAGCCCTTGGGGGGGGTCACCCCTCCACTTT. This translates into CASSPWGGSPLHF.

This sequence joins TRBV4-2 and TRBJ2-1; 12 nucleotides match TRBD2. Trimming took 5 bases from V and 10 from J; bases not matched to a gene: 9. The CDR3 consists of 15 residues. Germline V gene data show CDR1 as LGHNA and CDR2 as YNFKEQ. The CDR3 loop reads CASSYLAGGQYEQFF. The CDR3 region has the DNA TGTGCCAGCAGCTACCTAGCGGGGGGGCAGTACGAGCAGTTCTTC.

The table lists this clonotype with many counts. CDR3 coding DNA: TGTGCCAGCAGTTTGAGGCGGGGGAGTTACGAGCAGTACTTC. This encodes CASSLRRGSYEQYF. V and J are TRBV12-3 or TRBV12-4 and TRBJ2-7; TRBD2 matches at 7 bases. This CDR3 region has 14 residues. V shed 3 bases and J 4 bases; nucleotides not matched to a gene: 6.

With respect to this clonotype: Its ends do not fully match the called genes, so a read error is possible. The chain is built from TRBV5-1 and TRBJ2-1; a weak D match, TRBD1 (5 bases). There are 12 residues in the CDR3. Looked up from germline, CDR1 is SGHRS and CDR2 is YFSETQ. CDR3 loop: CASSKTAHEQFF. The DNA for the CDR3 is TGTGCCAGCAGCAAGACAGCGCATGAGCAGTTCTTC. Variable domain in full (rest from reference TRBV5-1 and TRBJ2-1): KAGVTQTPRYLIKTRGQQVTLSCSPISGHRSVSWYQQTPGQGLQFLFEYFSETQRNKGNFPGRFSGRQFSNSRSEMNVSTLELGDSALYLCASSKTAHEQFFGPGTRLTVL.

The chain employs TRBV18 and TRBJ1-1; perhaps TRBD1 as D (5 bases). The V end was cut by 1 base, the J end by 4 bases, with 16 bases between. The CDR3 extends over 16 amino acids. CDR1 KGHSH and CDR2 LQKENI come from the germline V gene. CDR3 sequence: CASSPRRGDALTEAFF. The CDR3 coding sequence is TGTGCCAGCTCACCACGTAGAGGGGACGCGCTCACTGAAGCTTTCTTT.

This clonotype was seen at least ten times. J is TRBJ2-1 and V is TRBV15; D is possibly TRBD1 (5 bases). The length of the CDR3 is 15 residues. The germline gives CDR1 LNHNV, CDR2 YYDKDF (reference sequence). V was shortened by 2 bases and J by 6 bases, with 14 bases between the two germline ends. The CDR3 DNA reads as TGTGCCACCAGCAGAATCGGCGGCAGGGTCAATGAGCAGTTCTTC. Its translation is CATSRIGGRVNEQFF.

The sample holds many counts of this clonotype. The chain recombines TRBV20-1 with TRBJ2-5; D ambiguous. The V and J ends lost 3 bases and 3 bases respectively, with 11 bases between them. Germline V gene sequence: CDR1 DFQATT, CDR2 SNEGSKA (reference sequence). CDR3 length: 13 amino acids. This chain's CDR3 is CSARGWQKETQYF. DNA for the CDR3: TGCAGTGCTAGGGGTTGGCAGAAAGAGACCCAGTACTTC.

This clonotype occurred many times. The chain carries TRBV28 and TRBJ2-7; D gene unclear. V dropped 2 bases and J dropped 4 bases, with 15 bases sitting between them. The germline gives CDR1 MDHEN, CDR2 SYDVKM. This CDR3 contains 15 residues. CDR3 amino acids: CASSLGVLGYYEQYF. The CDR3 DNA follows: TGTGCCAGCAGTTTAGGGGTGCTAGGGTATTACGAGCAGTACTTC.

This sequence joins TRBV19 and TRBJ2-1; 12 positions agree with TRBD2. The junction had 5 bases not matched to a gene; V was cut back by 1 base and J by 10 bases. Germline assignment: CDR1 LNHDA and CDR2 SQIVND (reference sequence). The CDR3 has 15 amino acids. The CDR3 is CASSIGGGLAGEQFF. The CDR3 DNA reads TGTGCCAGTAGTATAGGGGGCGGACTAGCGGGGGAGCAGTTCTTC.

This clonotype has a count of ten or more. The chain links TRBV11-2 to TRBJ2-1; D is unclear. The V gene's germline CDR1 is SGHAT and CDR2 FQNNGV. Trimming cost V 1 base and J 6 bases, with 13 bases left between them. The CDR3 spans 15 residues. The CDR3 region is CASSLGAVLSNEQFF. As DNA, the CDR3 is TGTGCCAGCAGCTTAGGGGCAGTGCTTAGCAATGAGCAGTTCTTC.

In this sample, this clonotype turned up many times. The J gene is TRBJ2-7, the V gene TRBV11-2; no definite D call. Germline loops: CDR1 SGHAT, CDR2 FQNNGV. The CDR3 runs to 15 residues. V lost 0 bases to trimming and J lost 6 bases, with 15 bases between them. CDR3 nucleotides: TGTGCCAGCAGCTTAGAGGAAGCTGTGATTATCGAGCAGTACTTC. Protein product: CASSLEEAVIIEQYF.

In this sample, this clonotype turned up a few times. The V and J genes are TRBV11-3 and TRBJ2-2, with 12 bases fitting TRBD2. Germline trimming cut 2 bases from V and 2 bases from J; bases unmatched to any gene: 3. This CDR3 region has 17 residues. Germline V CDR1 and CDR2: SGHNT, YENEEA. CDR3 in amino acids: CASSLTSGGPNTGELFF. The CDR3, as DNA: TGTGCCAGCAGCTTAACTAGCGGGGGGCCTAACACCGGGGAGCTGTTTTTT.

Of note for this clonotype: Being one base from a much bigger clone, this may be a read error. V gene TRBV28 combines with J gene TRBJ1-6; 7 nucleotides line up with TRBD1. This CDR3 has 13 residues. J lost 15 bases, V lost 3 bases, and 8 bases had no gene match. Germline CDR1 reads MDHEN; CDR2 reads SYDVKM. In nucleotides, the CDR3 is TGTGCCAGCAGTTTGGGCCCAGGGGGACTCCTCCACTTT. This codes for CASSLGPGGLLHF.

In its sample, this clonotype was seen many times. This chain joins TRBV9 and TRBJ2-1; no definite D call. Per the germline V gene, CDR1 is SGDLS and CDR2 is YYNGEE. With 2 bases removed from V and 8 bases from J, the gap between germline ends came to 5 bases. This CDR3 is built from 11 residues. The DNA of the CDR3 is TGTGCCAGCAGCGTTGACGATGAGCAGTTCTTC. Translating gives CASSVDDEQFF.

This clonotype was picked up many times. The gene calls are TRBV12-3 or TRBV12-4 and TRBJ2-5; a weak D match, TRBD2 (7 bases). V was shortened by 6 bases and J by 4 bases, with 18 bases between the two germline ends. CDR3 length: 15 residues. CDR3 region: CASSLLGGGAETQYF. CDR3 coding DNA: TGTGCCAGCAGCCTCCTGGGGGGGGGCGCAGAGACCCAGTACTTC.

In this sample, this clonotype turned up many times. This chain uses TRBV3-1 with TRBJ1-1; perhaps TRBD1 as D (6 bases). V was cut by 7 bases and J by 4 bases, with 13 bases left in between. The CDR3 runs to 13 residues. The germline V gene has CDR1 LGHDT and CDR2 YNNKEL (reference sequence). The DNA of the CDR3 is TGTGCCAGCAATTTAGGGGGGGGCACTGAAGCTTTCTTT. Its translation: CASNLGGGTEAFF.